Sequencing of this TCR beta chain was carried out in a study of blood T cell repertoires in COVID-19. The wider study: Sites across the United States, Italy and Spain contributed samples from acute and convalescent COVID-19. T cells, B-cell-depleted T cells, or PBMCs supplied cDNA or gDNA.

Here immunoSEQ multiplex PCR was the method, and the copy in TCRdb shows in-frame clones only, minus some. Here the sample spans about 410,000 clones, about 90% being singletons. Germline CDR1 is SGHTA and CDR2 is FQGNSA. Trimming took off 4 bases at V and 0 bases at J, with 13 bases between the two ends. CDR3 length equals 15 residues. Self-reported history from a screening survey and questionnaire set each donor's cohort. Recovered status applied to Cohort 3 donors who had two consecutive negative PCRs. It also applied to those with clearance or with symptom resolution. The sequenced sample was PBMCs or T cells enriched from blood (not recorded which). This clonotype originated in a young man who had recovered from COVID-19. The chain employs TRBV7-2 and TRBJ2-7, with D maybe TRBD2 (5 bases). The CDR3 bases are TGTGCCAGCAGCTCTACTAGAGGCAGCTCCTACGAGCAGTACTTC. Translation: CASSSTRGSSYEQYF.